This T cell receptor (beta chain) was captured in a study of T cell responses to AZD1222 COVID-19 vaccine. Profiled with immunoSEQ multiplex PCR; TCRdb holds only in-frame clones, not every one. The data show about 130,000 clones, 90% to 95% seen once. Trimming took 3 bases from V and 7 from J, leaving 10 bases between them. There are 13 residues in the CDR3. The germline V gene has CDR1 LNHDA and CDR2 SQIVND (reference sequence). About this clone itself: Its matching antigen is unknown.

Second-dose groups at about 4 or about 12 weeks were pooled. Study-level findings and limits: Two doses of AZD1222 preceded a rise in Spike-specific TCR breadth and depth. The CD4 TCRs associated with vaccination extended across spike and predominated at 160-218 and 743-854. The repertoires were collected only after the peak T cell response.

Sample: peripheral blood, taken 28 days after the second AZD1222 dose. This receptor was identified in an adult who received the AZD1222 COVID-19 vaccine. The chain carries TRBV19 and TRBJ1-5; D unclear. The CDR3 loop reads CASSIKNDQPQHF. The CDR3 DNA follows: TGTGCCAGTAGTATTAAGAATGACCAGCCCCAGCATTTT.